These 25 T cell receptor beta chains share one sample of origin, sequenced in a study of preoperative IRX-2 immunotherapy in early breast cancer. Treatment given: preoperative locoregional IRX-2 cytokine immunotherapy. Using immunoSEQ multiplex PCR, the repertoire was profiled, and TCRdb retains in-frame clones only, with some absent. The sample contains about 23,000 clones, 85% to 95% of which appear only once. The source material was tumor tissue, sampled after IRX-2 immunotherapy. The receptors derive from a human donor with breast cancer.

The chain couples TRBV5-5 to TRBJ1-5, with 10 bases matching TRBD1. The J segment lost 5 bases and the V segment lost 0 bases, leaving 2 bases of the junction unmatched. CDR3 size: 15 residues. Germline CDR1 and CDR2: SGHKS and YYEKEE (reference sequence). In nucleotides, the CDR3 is TGTGCCAGCAGCTTGGTTGGGACAGGGGATCAGCCCCAGCATTTT. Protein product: CASSLVGTGDQPQHF.

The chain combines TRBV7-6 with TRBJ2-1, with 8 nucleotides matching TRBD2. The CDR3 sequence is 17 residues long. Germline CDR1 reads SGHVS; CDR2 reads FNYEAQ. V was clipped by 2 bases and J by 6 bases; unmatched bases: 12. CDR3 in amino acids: CASSLTAGDDSANEQFF. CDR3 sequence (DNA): TGTGCCAGCAGCTTAACAGCGGGAGATGACTCCGCCAATGAGCAGTTCTTC. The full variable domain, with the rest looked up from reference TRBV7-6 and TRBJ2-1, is GAGVSQSPRYKVTKRGQDVALRCDPISGHVSLYWYRQALGQGPEFLTYFNYEAQQDKSGLPNDRFSAERPEGSISTLTIQRTEQRDSAMYRCASSLTAGDDSANEQFFGPGTRLTVL.

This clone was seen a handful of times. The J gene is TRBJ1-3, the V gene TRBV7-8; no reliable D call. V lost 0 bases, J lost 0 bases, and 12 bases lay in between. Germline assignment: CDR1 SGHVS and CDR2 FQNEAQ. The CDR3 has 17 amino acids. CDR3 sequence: CASSLALRGSSGNTIYF. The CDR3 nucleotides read TGTGCCAGCAGCTTAGCGCTCCGGGGAAGCTCTGGAAACACCATATATTTT.

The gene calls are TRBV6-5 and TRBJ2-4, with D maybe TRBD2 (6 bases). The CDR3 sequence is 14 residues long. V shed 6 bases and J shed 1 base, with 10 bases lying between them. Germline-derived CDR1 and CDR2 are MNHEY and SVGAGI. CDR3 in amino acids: CASRGGAAKNIQYF. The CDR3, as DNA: TGTGCCAGCAGGGGGGGAGCGGCCAAAAACATTCAGTACTTC.

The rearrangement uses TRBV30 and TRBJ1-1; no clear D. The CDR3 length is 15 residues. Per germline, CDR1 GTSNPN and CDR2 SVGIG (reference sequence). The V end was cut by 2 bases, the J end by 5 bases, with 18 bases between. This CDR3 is CAWSSGDGYWTEAFF. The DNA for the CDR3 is TGTGCCTGGAGTTCGGGAGACGGCTATTGGACTGAAGCTTTCTTT.

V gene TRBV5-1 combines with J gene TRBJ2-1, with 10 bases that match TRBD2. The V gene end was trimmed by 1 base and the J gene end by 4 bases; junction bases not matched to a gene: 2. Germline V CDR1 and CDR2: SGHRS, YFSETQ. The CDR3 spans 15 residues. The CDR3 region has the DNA TGCGCCAGCAGCTTGCCTAGCGGGAGTTACAATGAGCAGTTCTTC. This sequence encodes CASSLPSGSYNEQFF.

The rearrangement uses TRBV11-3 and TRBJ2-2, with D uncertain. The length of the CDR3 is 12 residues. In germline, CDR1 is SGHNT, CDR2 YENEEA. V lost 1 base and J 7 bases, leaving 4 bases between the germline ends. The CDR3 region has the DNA TGTGCCAGCAGCTTAGCCGTCGGGGAGCTGTTTTTT. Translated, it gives CASSLAVGELFF.

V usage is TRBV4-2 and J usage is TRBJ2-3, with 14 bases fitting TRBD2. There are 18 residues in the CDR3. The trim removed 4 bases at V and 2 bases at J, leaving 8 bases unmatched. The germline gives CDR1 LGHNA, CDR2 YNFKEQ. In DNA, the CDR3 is TGTGCCAGCAGCCCTCGACTAGCGGGAGGGCCCGACACAGATACGCAGTATTTT. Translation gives CASSPRLAGGPDTDTQYF.

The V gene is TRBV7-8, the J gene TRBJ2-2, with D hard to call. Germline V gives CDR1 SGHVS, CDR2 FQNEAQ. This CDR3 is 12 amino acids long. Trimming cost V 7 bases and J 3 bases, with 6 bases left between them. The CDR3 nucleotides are TGTGCCAGCACGAGACACACCGGGGAGCTGTTTTTT. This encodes CASTRHTGELFF.

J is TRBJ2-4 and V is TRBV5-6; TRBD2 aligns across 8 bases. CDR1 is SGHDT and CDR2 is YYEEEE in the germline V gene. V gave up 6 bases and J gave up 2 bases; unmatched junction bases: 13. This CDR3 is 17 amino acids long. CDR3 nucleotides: TGTGCCAGCAAGGCGGGAGGTACTTTCAGCCCCAAAAACATTCAGTACTTC. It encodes CASKAGGTFSPKNIQYF.

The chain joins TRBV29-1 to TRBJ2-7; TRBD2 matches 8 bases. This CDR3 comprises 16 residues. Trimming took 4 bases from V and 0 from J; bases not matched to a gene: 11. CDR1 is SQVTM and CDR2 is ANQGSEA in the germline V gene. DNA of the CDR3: TGCAGCGTTGCCTGGGGTAGCGGGACCAGCTCCTACGAGCAGTACTTC. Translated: CSVAWGSGTSSYEQYF.

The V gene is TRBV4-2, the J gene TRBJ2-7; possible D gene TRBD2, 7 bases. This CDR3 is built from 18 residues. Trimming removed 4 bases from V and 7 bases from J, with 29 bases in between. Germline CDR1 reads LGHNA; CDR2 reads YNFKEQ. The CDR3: CASSPPLRRGREYREQYF. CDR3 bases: TGTGCCAGCAGCCCCCCTTTAAGGCGGGGGCGCGAGTATCGAGAGCAGTACTTC.

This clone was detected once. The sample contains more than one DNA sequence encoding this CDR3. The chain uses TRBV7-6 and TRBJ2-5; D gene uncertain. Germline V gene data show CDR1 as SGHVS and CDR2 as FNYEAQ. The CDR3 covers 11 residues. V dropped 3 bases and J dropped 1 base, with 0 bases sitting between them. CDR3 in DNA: TGTGCCAGCAGCTTCCAAGAGACCCAGTACTTC. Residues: CASSFQETQYF.

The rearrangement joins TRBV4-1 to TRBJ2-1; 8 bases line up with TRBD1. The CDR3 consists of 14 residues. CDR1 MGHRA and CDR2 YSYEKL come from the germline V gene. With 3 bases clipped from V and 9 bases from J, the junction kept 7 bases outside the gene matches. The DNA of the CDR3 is TGCGCCAGCAGCCATGTGGACAGGGTCCTTGAGCAGTTCTTC. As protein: CASSHVDRVLEQFF.

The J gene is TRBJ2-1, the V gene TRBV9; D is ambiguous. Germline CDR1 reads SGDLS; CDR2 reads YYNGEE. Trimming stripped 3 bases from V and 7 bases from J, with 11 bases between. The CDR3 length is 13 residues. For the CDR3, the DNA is TGTGCCAGCAGCGCAACACCTCGGAATGAGCAGTTCTTC. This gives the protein CASSATPRNEQFF.

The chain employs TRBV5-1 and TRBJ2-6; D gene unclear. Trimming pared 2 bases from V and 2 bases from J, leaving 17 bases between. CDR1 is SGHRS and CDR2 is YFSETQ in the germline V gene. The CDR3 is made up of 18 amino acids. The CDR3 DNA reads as TGCGCCAGCAGCTTATGGCCCCCCGATAATGCTGGGGCCAACGTCCTGACTTTC. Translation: CASSLWPPDNAGANVLTF.

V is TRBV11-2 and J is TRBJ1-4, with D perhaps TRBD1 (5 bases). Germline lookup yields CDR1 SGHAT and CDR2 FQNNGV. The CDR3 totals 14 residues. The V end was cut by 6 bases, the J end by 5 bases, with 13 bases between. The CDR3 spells CASRVGTENEKLFF. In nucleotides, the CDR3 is TGTGCCAGCAGGGTCGGGACGGAGAATGAAAAACTGTTTTTT.

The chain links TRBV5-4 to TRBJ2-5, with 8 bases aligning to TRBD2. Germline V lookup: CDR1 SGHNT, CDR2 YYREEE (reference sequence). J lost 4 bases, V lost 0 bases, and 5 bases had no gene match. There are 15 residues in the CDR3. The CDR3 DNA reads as TGTGCCAGCAGCTTGGCAGCGGGAGCGGTAGAGACCCAGTACTTC. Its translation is CASSLAAGAVETQYF.

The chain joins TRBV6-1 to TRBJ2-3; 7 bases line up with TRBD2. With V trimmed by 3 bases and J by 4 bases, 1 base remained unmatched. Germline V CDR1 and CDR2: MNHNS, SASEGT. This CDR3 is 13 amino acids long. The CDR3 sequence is CASSEGGADTQYF. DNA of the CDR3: TGTGCCAGCAGTGAGGGAGGGGCAGATACGCAGTATTTT.

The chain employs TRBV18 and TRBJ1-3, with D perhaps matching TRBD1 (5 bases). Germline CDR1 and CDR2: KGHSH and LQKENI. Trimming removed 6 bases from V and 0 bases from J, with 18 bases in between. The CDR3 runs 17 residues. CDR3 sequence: CASSRDYRLSSGNTIYF. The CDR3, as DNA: TGTGCCAGCTCTCGAGACTACAGGTTAAGCTCTGGAAACACCATATATTTT.

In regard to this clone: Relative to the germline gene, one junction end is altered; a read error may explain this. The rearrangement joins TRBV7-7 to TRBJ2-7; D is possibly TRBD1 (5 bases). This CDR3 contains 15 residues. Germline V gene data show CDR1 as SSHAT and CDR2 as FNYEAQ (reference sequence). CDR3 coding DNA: TGTGCTAGCAGCTTCGGACACGCGAGCTCCTACGAGCAGTACTTC. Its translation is CASSFGHASSYEQYF. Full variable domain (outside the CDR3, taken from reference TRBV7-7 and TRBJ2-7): GAGVSQSPRYKVTKRGQDVTLRCDPISSHATLYWYQQALGQGPEFLTYFNYEAQPDKSGLPSDRFSAERPEGSISTLTIQRTEQRDSAMYRCASSFGHASSYEQYFGPGTRLTVT.

The CDR3 protein is CATSRKPSTDTQYF. CDR3 nucleotides: TGTGCCACCAGCAGGAAGCCTAGCACAGATACGCAGTATTTT. This sequence joins TRBV15 and TRBJ2-3; D uncertain. The CDR3 spans 14 residues. Germline V gives CDR1 LNHNV, CDR2 YYDKDF (reference sequence). V lost 3 bases, J lost 0 bases, and 7 bases lay in between.

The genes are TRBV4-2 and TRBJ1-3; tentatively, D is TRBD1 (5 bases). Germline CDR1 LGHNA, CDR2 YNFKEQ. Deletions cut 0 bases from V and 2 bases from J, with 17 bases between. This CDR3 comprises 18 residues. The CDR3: CASSQEVSGSFTGNTIYF. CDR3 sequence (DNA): TGTGCCAGCAGCCAAGAGGTATCAGGGAGCTTCACTGGAAACACCATATATTTT.

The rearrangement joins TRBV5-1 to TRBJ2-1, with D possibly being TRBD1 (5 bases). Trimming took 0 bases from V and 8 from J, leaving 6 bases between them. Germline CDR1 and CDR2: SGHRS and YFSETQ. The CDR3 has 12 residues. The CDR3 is CASSLVGDEQFF. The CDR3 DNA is TGCGCCAGCAGCTTGGTAGGGGATGAGCAGTTCTTC.

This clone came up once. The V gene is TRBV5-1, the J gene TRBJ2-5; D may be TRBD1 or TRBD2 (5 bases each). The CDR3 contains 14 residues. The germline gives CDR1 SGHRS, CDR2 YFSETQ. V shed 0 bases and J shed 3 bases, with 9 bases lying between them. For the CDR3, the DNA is TGCGCCAGCAGCTTGGAAGGGACGGAAGAGACCCAGTACTTC. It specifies CASSLEGTEETQYF.